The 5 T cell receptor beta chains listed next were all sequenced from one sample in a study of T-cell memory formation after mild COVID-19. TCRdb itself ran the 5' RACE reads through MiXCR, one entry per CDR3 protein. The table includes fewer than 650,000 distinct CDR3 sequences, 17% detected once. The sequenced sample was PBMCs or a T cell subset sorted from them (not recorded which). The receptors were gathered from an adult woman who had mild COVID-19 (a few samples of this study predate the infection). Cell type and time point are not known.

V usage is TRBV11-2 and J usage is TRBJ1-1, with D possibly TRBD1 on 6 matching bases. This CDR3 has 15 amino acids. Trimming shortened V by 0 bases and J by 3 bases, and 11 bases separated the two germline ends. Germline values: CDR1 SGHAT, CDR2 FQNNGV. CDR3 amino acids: CASSLEGGGYTEAFF. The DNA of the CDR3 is TGTGCCAGCAGCTTAGAGGGAGGGGGGTACACTGAAGCTTTCTTT.

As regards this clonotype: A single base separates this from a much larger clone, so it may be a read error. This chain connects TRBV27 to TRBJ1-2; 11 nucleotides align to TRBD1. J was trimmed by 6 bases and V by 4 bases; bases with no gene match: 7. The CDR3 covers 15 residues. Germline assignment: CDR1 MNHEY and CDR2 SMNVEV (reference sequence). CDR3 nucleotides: TGTGCCAGCAGTTACCATGGACAGGGGGCGAATGGCTACACCTTC. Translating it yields CASSYHGQGANGYTF.

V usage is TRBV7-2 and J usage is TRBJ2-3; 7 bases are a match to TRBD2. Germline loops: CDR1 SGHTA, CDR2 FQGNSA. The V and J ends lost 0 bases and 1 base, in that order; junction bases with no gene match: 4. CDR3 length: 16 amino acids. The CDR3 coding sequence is TGTGCCAGCAGCTTAGCGGGAGGGATGGGCACAGATACGCAGTATTTT. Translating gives CASSLAGGMGTDTQYF. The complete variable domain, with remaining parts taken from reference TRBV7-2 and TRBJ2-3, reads GAGVSQSPSNKVTEKGKDVELRCDPISGHTALYWYRQSLGQGLEFLIYFQGNSAPDKSGLPSDRFSAERTGGSVSTLTIQRTQQEDSAVYLCASSLAGGMGTDTQYFGPGTRLTVL.

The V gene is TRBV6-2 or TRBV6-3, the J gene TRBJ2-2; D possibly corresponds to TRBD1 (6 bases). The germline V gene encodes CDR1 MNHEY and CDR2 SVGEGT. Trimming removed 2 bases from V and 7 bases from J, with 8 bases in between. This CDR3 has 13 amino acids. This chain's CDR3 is CASSYTGIGELFF. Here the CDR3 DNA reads TGTGCCAGCAGTTACACAGGGATCGGGGAGCTGTTTTTT.

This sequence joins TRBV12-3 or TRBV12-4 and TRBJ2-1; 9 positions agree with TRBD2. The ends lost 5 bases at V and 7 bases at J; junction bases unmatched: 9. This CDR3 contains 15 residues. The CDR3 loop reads CASSITGLARNEQFF. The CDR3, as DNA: TGTGCCAGCAGTATTACCGGACTAGCGAGGAATGAGCAGTTCTTC.